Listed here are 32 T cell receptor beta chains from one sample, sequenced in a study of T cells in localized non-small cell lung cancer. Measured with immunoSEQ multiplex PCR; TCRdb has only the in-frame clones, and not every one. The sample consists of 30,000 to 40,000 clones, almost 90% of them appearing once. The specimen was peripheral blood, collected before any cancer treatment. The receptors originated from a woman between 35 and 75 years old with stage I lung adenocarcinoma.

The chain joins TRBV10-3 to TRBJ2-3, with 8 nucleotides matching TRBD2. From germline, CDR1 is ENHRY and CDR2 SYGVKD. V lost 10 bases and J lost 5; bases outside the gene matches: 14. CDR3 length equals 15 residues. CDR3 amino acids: CASDPGLEGGDTQYF. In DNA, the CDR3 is TGTGCCAGCGACCCGGGACTAGAGGGTGGAGATACGCAGTATTTT.

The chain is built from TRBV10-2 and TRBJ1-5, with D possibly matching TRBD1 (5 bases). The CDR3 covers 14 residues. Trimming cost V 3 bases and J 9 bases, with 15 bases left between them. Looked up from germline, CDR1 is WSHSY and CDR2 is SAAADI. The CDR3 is CASSEGTVVWPQHF. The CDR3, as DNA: TGCGCCAGCAGTGAAGGGACGGTCGTATGGCCCCAGCATTTT.

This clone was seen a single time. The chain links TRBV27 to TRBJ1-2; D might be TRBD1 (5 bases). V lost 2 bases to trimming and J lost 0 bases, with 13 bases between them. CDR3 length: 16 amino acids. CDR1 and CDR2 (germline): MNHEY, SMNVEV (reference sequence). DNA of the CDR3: TGTGCCAGCAGTTTAATCTGGGGACCTCCTAACTATGGCTACACCTTC. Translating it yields CASSLIWGPPNYGYTF.

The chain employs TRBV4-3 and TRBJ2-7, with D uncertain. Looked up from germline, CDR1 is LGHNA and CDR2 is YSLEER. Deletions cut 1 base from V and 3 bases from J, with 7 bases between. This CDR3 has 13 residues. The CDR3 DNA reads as TGCGCCAGCAGCCAAGGTTGGGGCTACGAGCAGTACTTC. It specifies CASSQGWGYEQYF.

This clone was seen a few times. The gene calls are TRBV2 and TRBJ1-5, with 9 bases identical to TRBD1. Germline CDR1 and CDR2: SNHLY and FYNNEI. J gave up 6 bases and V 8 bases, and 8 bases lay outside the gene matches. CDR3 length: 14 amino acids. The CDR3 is CASGLQGAAQPQHF. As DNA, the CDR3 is TGTGCCAGCGGGCTACAGGGGGCCGCTCAGCCCCAGCATTTT.

CDR3 nucleotides: TGTGCCAGTAGTATAGCGGGCCAGGGGGCAGGCGAGCAGTACTTC. It specifies CASSIAGQGAGEQYF. The V gene is TRBV19, the J gene TRBJ2-7; TRBD1 matches at 8 bases. The CDR3 has 15 amino acids. V shed 1 base and J 6 bases; nucleotides not matched to a gene: 8. CDR1 and CDR2 from the germline V gene are LNHDA and SQIVND (reference sequence). Full variable domain (outside the CDR3, taken from reference TRBV19 and TRBJ2-7): DGGITQSPKYLFRKEGQNVTLSCEQNLNHDAMYWYRQDPGQGLRLIYYSQIVNDFQKGDIAEGYSVSREKKESFPLTVTSAQKNPTAFYLCASSIAGQGAGEQYFGPGTRLTVT.

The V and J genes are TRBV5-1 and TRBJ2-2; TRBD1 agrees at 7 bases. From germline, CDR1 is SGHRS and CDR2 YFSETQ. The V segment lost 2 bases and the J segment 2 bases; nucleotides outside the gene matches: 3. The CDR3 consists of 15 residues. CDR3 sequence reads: CASSLQGSNTGELFF. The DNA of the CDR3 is TGCGCCAGCAGCTTACAGGGGTCCAACACCGGGGAGCTGTTTTTT.

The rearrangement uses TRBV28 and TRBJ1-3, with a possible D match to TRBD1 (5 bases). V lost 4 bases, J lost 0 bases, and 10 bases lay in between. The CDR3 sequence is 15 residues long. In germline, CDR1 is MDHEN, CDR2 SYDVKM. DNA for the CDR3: TGTGCCAGCAGTTCTGCAGGGTCCTCTGGAAACACCATATATTTT. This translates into CASSSAGSSGNTIYF.

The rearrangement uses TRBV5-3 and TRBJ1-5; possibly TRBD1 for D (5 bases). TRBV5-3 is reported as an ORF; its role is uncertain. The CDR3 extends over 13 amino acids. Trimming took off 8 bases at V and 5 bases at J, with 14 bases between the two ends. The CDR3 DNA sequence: TGTGCCAGCAGCCCTGACAGAGATCAGCCCCAGCATTTT. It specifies CASSPDRDQPQHF.

The CDR3 spells CATSRRTGTVNEKLFF. CDR3 DNA: TGTGCCACCAGCAGACGTACCGGGACGGTAAATGAAAAACTGTTTTTT. This sequence joins TRBV15 and TRBJ1-4; D may be TRBD1 (5 bases). There are 16 residues in the CDR3. Germline V lookup: CDR1 LNHNV, CDR2 YYDKDF (reference sequence). V was cut by 2 bases and J by 5 bases, with 15 bases left in between. Looking up the rest from reference TRBV15 and TRBJ1-4 gives the full variable domain: DAMVIQNPRYQVTQFGKPVTLSCSQTLNHNVMYWYQQKSSQAPKLLFHYYDKDFNNEADTPDNFQSRRPNTSFCFLDIRSPGLGDTAMYLCATSRRTGTVNEKLFFGSGTQLSVL.

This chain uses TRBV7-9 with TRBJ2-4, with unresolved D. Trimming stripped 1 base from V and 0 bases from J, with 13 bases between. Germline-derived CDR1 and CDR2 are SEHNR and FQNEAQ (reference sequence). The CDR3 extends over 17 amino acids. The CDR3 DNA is TGTGCCAGCAGCTTAGTTTCAATCGAACTAGCCAAAAACATTCAGTACTTC. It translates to CASSLVSIELAKNIQYF.

In DNA, the CDR3 is TGTGCCAGCAGCCAGACGGACCCCCTAAACTACTATGGCTACACCTTC. It yields the protein CASSQTDPLNYYGYTF. The V call is TRBV5-4, the J call TRBJ1-2; D is ambiguous. Trimming cost V 4 bases and J 3 bases, with 19 bases left between them. CDR1 and CDR2 from the germline V gene are SGHNT and YYREEE (reference sequence). The CDR3 has 16 amino acids. Combining the CDR3 with reference TRBV5-4 and TRBJ1-2 gives the whole variable domain ETGVTQSPTHLIKTRGQQVTLRCSSQSGHNTVSWYQQALGQGPQFIFQYYREEENGRGNFPPRFSGLQFPNYSSELNVNALELDDSALYLCASSQTDPLNYYGYTFGSGTRLTVV.

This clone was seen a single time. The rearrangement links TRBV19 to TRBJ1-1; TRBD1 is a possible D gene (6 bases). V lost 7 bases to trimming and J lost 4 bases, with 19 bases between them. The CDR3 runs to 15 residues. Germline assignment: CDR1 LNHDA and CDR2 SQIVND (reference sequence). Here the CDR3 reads CASNTQGLLSTEAFF. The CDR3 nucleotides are TGTGCCAGTAATACACAGGGATTGCTCTCCACTGAAGCTTTCTTT.

CDR3 in amino acids: CASRPTGAASEKLFF. The DNA for the CDR3 is TGTGCCAGCAGGCCCACAGGGGCTGCGAGTGAAAAACTGTTTTTT. This sequence joins TRBV6-5 and TRBJ1-4; TRBD1 matches at 7 bases. The CDR3 length is 15 residues. The V gene end was trimmed by 6 bases and the J gene end by 7 bases; junction bases not matched to a gene: 11. Germline V gene sequence: CDR1 MNHEY, CDR2 SVGAGI.

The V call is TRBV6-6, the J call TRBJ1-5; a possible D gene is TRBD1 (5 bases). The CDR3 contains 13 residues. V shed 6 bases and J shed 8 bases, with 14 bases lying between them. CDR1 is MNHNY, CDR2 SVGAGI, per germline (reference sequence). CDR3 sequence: CASSYRGVKPQHF. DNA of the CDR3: TGTGCCAGCAGCTATCGAGGGGTTAAGCCCCAGCATTTT.

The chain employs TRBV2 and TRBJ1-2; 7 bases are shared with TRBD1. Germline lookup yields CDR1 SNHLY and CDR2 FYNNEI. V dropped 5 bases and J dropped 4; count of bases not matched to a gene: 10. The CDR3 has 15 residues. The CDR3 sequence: CASSLATGAVYGYTF. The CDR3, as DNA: TGTGCCAGCAGTTTAGCCACAGGGGCGGTCTATGGCTACACCTTC. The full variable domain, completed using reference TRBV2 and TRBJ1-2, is EPEVTQTPSHQVTQMGQEVILRCVPISNHLYFYWYRQILGQKVEFLVSFYNNEISEKSEIFDDQFSVERPDGSNFTLKIRSTKLEDSAMYFCASSLATGAVYGYTFGSGTRLTVV.

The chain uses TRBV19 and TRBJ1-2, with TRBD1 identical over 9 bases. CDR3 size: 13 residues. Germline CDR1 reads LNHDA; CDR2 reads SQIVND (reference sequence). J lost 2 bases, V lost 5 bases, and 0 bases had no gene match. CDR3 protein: CASSGTGNYGYTF. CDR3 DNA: TGTGCCAGTAGTGGGACAGGGAACTATGGCTACACCTTC. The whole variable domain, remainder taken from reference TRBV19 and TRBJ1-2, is DGGITQSPKYLFRKEGQNVTLSCEQNLNHDAMYWYRQDPGQGLRLIYYSQIVNDFQKGDIAEGYSVSREKKESFPLTVTSAQKNPTAFYLCASSGTGNYGYTFGSGTRLTVV.

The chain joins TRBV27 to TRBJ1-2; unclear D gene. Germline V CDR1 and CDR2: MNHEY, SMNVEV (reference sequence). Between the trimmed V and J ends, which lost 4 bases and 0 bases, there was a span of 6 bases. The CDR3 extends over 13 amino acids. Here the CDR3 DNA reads TGTGCCAGCAGTTCCAGCGCTAACTATGGCTACACCTTC. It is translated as CASSSSANYGYTF.

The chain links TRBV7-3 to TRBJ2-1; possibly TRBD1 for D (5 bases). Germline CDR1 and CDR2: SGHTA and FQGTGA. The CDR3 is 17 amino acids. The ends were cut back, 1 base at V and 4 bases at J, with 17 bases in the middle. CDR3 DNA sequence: TGTGCCAGCAGCTTAAGGAGACAGCCTAATTCTTACAATGAGCAGTTCTTC. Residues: CASSLRRQPNSYNEQFF.

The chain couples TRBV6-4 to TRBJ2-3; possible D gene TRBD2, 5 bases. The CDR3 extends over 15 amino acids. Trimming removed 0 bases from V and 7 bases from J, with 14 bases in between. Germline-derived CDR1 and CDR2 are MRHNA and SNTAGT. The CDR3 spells CASSDSEDHLNTQYF. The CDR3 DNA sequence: TGTGCCAGCAGTGACTCGGAGGACCACCTTAATACGCAGTATTTT.

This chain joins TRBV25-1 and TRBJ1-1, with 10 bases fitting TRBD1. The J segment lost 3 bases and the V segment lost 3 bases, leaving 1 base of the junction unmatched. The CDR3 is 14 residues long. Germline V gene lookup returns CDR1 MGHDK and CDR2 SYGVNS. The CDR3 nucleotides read TGTGCCAGCAGTGAGGACAGGGGGTACACTGAAGCTTTCTTT. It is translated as CASSEDRGYTEAFF.

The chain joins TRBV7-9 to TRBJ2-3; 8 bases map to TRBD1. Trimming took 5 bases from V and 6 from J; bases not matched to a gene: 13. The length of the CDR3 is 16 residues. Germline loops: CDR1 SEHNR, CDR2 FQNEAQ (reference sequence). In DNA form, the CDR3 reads TGTGCCAGCAGCGCATACACCCCCTACAGGGGGGATACGCAGTATTTT. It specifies CASSAYTPYRGDTQYF.

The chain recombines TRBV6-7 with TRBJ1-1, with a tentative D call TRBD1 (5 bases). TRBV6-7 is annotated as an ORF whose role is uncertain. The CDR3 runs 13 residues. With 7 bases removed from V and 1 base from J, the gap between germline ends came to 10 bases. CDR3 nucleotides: TGTGCCAGCATGGCGGGGGGGAACACTGAAGCTTTCTTT. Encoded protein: CASMAGGNTEAFF.

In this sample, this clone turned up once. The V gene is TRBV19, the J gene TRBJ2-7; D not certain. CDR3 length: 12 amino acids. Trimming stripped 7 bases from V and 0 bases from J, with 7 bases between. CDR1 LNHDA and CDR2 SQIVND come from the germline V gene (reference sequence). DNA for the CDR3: TGTGCCAGTACGGGCCCCTCCTACGAGCAGTACTTC. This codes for CASTGPSYEQYF.

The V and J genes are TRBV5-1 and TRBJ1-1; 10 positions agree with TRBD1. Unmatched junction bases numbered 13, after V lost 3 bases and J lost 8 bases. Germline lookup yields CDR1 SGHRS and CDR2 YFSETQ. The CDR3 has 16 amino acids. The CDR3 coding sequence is TGCGCCAGCAGCTGGGACCGGGACAGGGGAAGTACGGAAGCTTTCTTT. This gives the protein CASSWDRDRGSTEAFF.

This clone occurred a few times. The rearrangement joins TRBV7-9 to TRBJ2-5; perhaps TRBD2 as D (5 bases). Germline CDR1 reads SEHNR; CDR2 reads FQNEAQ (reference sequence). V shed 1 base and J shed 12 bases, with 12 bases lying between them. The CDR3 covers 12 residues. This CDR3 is CASSLGRSEEYF. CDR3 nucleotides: TGTGCCAGCAGCTTAGGTCGATCGGAGGAGTACTTC.

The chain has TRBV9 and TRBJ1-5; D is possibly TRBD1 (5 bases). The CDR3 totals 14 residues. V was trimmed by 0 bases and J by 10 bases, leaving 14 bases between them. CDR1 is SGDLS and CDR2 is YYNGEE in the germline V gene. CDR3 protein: CASSVDDSLDPQHF. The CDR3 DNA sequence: TGTGCCAGCAGCGTAGATGACAGCCTCGACCCCCAGCATTTT.

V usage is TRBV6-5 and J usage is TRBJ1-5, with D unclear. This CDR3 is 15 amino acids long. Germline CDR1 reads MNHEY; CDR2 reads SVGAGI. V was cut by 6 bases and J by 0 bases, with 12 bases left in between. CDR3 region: CASSTGVYSNQPQHF. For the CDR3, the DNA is TGTGCCAGCAGCACGGGCGTATATAGCAATCAGCCCCAGCATTTT.

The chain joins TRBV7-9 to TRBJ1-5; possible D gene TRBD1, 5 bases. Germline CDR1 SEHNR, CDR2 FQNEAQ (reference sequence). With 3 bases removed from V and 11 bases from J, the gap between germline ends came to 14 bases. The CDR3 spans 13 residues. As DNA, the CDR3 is TGTGCCAGCAGCTTGGGCCATGGGGGGTCCCAGCATTTT. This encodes CASSLGHGGSQHF.

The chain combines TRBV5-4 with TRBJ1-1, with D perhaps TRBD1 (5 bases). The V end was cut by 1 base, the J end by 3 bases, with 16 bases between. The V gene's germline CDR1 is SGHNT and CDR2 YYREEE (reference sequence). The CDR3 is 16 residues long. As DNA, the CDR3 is TGTGCCAGCAGCTTGACGGTCGGCAGGGCGTACACTGAAGCTTTCTTT. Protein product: CASSLTVGRAYTEAFF.

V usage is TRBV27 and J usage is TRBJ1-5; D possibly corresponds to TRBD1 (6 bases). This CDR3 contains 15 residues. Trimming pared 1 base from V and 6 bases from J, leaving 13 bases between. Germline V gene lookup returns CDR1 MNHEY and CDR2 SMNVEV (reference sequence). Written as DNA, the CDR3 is TGTGCCAGCAGTTTATGGGGGCAGGGAGGTCAGCCCCAGCATTTT. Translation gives CASSLWGQGGQPQHF.

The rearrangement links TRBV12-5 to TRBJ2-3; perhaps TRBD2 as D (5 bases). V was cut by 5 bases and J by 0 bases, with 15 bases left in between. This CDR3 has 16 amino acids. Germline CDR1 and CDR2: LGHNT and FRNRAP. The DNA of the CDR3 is TGTGCTAGTGGTCCCGGACTGGAGCGCAGCACAGATACGCAGTATTTT. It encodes CASGPGLERSTDTQYF.